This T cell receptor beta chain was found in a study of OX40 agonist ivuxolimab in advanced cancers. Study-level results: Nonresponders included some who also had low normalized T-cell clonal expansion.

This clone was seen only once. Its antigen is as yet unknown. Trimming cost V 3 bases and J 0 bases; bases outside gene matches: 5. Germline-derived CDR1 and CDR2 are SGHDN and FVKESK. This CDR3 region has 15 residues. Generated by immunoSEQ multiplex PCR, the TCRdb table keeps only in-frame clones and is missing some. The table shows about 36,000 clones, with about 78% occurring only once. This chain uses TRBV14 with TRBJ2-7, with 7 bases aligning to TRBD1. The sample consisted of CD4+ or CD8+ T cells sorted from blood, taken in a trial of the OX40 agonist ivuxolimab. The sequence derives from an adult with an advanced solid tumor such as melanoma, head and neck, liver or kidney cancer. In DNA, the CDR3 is TGTGCCAGCAGCCAGGCACAGGGGAGCTCCTACGAGCAGTACTTC. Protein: CASSQAQGSSYEQYF.